Sequencing of this TCR beta chain was carried out in a study of T cells after yellow fever vaccination. Study details: With SMART-Seq v4 Ultra Low Input, the fractions containing low cell numbers were prepared. Overall study results and limits: Only a small proportion of the clonotypes turned up in both the CD4 and the CD8 compartments, likely arising from convergent recombination.

Comments on this clonotype: Its antigen is not known.

The CDR3 has 16 amino acids. Germline V CDR1 and CDR2: MGHRA, YSYEKL. The J segment lost 0 bases and the V segment lost 2 bases, leaving 5 bases of the junction unmatched. Template switching with 5'RACE generated the TCR cDNA and added a universal primer site and UMIs. TCRdb analysed the 5' RACE reads with MiXCR anew, one entry per CDR3 protein. This sample has hundreds of thousands of distinct CDR3 sequences, with 21% found just once. The chain carries TRBV4-1 and TRBJ2-3, with 7 nucleotides matching TRBD1. The TCR comes from a man aged 18-30 years who received the YFV17D yellow fever vaccine. Specimen: PBMCs, collected about 20 days after the first yellow fever vaccination. The CDR3 loop reads CASSQSPGQSTDTQYF. CDR3 nucleotides: TGCGCCAGCAGCCAAAGTCCGGGACAGAGCACAGATACGCAGTATTTT.